The clone carrying this TCR beta chain was counted many times. The CDR3 covers 14 residues. The germline V gene has CDR1 LNHNV and CDR2 YYDKDF (reference sequence). J lost 5 bases, V lost 3 bases, and 6 bases had no gene match. This sample stems from a study of T cells in Graves' hyperthyroidism and ophthalmopathy. TCR beta CDR3 region amplification was performed from RNA transcripts. Initially, a first-round RT-PCR of the TCR CDR3 employed the HTBI primer set. TCRdb reprocessed the multiplex PCR reads via MiXCR and lists one record per CDR3 protein. The table lists about 380,000 distinct CDR3 sequences, about 18% of them singletons.

The TCR was taken from a man aged 18 to 29 with Graves' ophthalmopathy. The sample was blood. V is TRBV15 and J is TRBJ2-5; 7 positions agree with TRBD2. The CDR3 spells CATSSRGGMETQYF. The CDR3 DNA follows: TGTGCCACCAGCAGTCGGGGAGGGATGGAGACCCAGTACTTC.